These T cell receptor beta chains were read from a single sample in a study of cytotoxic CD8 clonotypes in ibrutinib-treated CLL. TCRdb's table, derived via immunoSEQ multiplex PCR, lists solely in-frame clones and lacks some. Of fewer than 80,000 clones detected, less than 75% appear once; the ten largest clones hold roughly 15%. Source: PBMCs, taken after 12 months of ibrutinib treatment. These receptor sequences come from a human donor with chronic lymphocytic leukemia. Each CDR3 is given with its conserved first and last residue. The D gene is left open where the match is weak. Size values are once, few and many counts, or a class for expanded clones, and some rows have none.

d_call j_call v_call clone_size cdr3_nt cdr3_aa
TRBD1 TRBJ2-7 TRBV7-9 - TGTGCCAGCAGCTTAGAGGGGGCTTGGGAGCAGTACTTC CASSLEGAWEQYF
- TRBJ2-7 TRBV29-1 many TGCAGCGTTGAACTGACGGGGGCCTACGAGCAGTACTTC CSVELTGAYEQYF
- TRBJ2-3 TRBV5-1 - TGCGCCAGCAGGGCCGACTCCACAGATACGCAGTATTTT CASRADSTDTQYF
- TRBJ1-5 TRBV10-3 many TGTGCCATCAGTGACGGGCAGGGTCTTATTCAGCCCCAGCATTTT CAISDGQGLIQPQHF
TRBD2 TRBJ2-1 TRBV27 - TGTGCCAGCAGTCTCTTAAGCGGGAGGGCCCATTACTACAATGAGCAGTTCTTC CASSLLSGRAHYYNEQFF
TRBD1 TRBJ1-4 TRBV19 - TGTGCCAGTAGGTTCGGACAGGGAGGGATCGGTAATGAAAAACTGTTTTTT CASRFGQGGIGNEKLFF
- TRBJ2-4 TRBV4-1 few TGCGCCAGCAGCCAAAGGGTGGTGGACATTCAGTACTTC CASSQRVVDIQYF
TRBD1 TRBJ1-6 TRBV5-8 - TGTGCCAGCAGCTTGTCCGGGACAGGGGGTTCACCCCTCCACTTT CASSLSGTGGSPLHF
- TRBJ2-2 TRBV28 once TGTGCCAGCAGTGGGCAATCCATTCTCGGGGAGCTGTTTTTT CASSGQSILGELFF
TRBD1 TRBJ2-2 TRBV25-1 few TGTGCCAGCAGTCCAGGGGGCTTCGCGAACACCGGGGAGCTGTTTTTT CASSPGGFANTGELFF
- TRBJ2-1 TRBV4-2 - TGTGCCAGCAGCCAAGAGAGGATCTACAGCAATGAGCAGTTCTTC CASSQERIYSNEQFF
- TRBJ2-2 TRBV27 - TGTGCCAGCAGTCCGCGGCCTGGCGGGGAGCTGTTTTTT CASSPRPGGELFF
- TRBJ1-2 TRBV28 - TGTGCCAGCAGTCCTCCCGTGCAGGCTAGCTATGGCTACACCTTC CASSPPVQASYGYTF
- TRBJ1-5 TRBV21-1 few TGTGCCAGCAGCAAAGAAAGGGACAGGGGGCTTAATCAGCCCCAGCATTTT CASSKERDRGLNQPQHF
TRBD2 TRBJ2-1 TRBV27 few TGTGCCAGCAGTTTATCCGCCTCTAGCGGGGGGGGTCGGAGCTCCTACAATGAGCAGTTCTTC CASSLSASSGGGRSSYNEQFF
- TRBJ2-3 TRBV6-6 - TGTGCCAGCAGTTATTTTGAAGCCACAGATACGCAGTATTTT CASSYFEATDTQYF
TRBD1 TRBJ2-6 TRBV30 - TGTGCCTGGACCAGGACAGGGCTCTCTGGGGCCAACGTCCTGACTTTC CAWTRTGLSGANVLTF
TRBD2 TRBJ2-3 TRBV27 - TGTGCCAGCAGGGGGGGGGTAAGCGGATCCCTCACAGATACGCAGTATTTT CASRGGVSGSLTDTQYF
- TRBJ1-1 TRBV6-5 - TGTGCCAGCCGCATCCCTCACACTGAAGCTTTCTTT CASRIPHTEAFF
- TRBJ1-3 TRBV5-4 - TGTGCCAGCAGCTTGTCTACAGGAAACACCATATATTTT CASSLSTGNTIYF
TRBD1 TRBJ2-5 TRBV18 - TGTGCCAGCTCACCACTTCTCGGGACAGGGGTCCAAGAGACCCAGTACTTC CASSPLLGTGVQETQYF
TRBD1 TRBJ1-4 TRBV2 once TGTGCCAGCAGTGAAATGGGGACAGGGTTTCGTGAAAAACTGTTTTTT CASSEMGTGFREKLFF
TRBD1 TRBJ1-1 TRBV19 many TGTGCCAGTAGTCCCCAGGGGGGACCTAACACTGAAGCTTTCTTT CASSPQGGPNTEAFF
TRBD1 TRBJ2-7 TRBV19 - TGTGCCAGTAGTACCACAGGGGCCACCTACGAGCAGTACTTC CASSTTGATYEQYF
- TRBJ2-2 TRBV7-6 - TGTGCCAGCAGCTTAGTTATCACCGGGGAGCTGTTTTTT CASSLVITGELFF
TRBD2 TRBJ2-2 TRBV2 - TGTGCCAGCAGGTCCCCGGGACTAGCAAACACCGGGGAGCTGTTTTTT CASRSPGLANTGELFF
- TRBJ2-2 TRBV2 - TGTGCCAGCAGTTATAGCCGGGACTCATACACCGGGGAGCTGTTTTTT CASSYSRDSYTGELFF
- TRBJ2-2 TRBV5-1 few TGCGCCAGCAGCTTGATGACGGCGAACACCGGGGAGCTGTTTTTT CASSLMTANTGELFF
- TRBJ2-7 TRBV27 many TGTGCCAGCAGCCGACACGGGCCAACCTACGAGCAGTACTTC CASSRHGPTYEQYF
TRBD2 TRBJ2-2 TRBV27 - TGTGCCACGGGTCTCAGCGGGGGTTACGCGAACACCGGGGAGCTGTTTTTT CATGLSGGYANTGELFF
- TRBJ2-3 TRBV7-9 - TGTGCCAGCAGCTTAGGAGGGGGAGTCGGCACAGATACGCAGTATTTT CASSLGGGVGTDTQYF
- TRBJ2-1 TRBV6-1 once TGTGCCAGCAGTGAACTCCCCGGTCATACTCTTAGCTCCTACAATGAGCAGTTCTTC CASSELPGHTLSSYNEQFF
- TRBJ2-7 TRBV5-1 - TGCGCCAGCAGCGCAGGTTCCTACGAGCAGTACTTC CASSAGSYEQYF
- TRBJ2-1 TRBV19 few TGTGCCAGTAGTATTTTTCTCATGGGGAATGAGCAGTTCTTC CASSIFLMGNEQFF
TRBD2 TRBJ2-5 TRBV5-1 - TGCGCCAGCAGTACTGCGGGGGGGGCGCCCCCGTACTTC CASSTAGGAPPYF
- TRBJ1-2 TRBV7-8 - TGTGCCAGCAGCAATCAAGGTCCTTACACCTTC CASSNQGPYTF
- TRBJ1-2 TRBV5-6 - TGTGCCAGCAGCTTGGCTCCTTTGGGGACAAGTAACTATGGCTACACCTTC CASSLAPLGTSNYGYTF
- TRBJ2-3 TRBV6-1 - TGTGCCAGCACTGTGTCCCCCTCTTACACAGATACGCAGTATTTT CASTVSPSYTDTQYF
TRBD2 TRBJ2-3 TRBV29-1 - TGCAGCGTGAGCGGGGGCCCTGGAGATACGCAGTATTTT CSVSGGPGDTQYF
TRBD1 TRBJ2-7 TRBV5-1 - TGCGCCAGCAGCTTGGCGGACAGGGGCTCCTACGAGCAGTACTTC CASSLADRGSYEQYF
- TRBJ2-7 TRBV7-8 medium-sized TGTGCCAGCAGCTTAGGTTCGACAGGCTACGAGCAGTACTTC CASSLGSTGYEQYF